This T cell receptor (beta chain) was captured in a study of T-cell memory formation after mild COVID-19. This CDR3 has 12 amino acids. In germline, CDR1 is LGHNA, CDR2 YNFKEQ. V lost 0 bases and J 10 bases, leaving 10 bases between the germline ends. MiXCR was run by TCRdb on the 5' RACE reads, yielding one entry per CDR3 protein. This sample carries 250,000 to 350,000 distinct CDR3 sequences, roughly 19% of them seen once, and the ten largest clones take over 20%. Overall study results and limits: Pre-infection memory already had some responding clones, implying cross-reactive memory joined. Whereas later expanders leaned CD4+, clones contracting day 15 to 85 showed a balanced CD4/CD8 makeup.

Notes on this clonotype: The antigen remains unidentified.

This TCR was sampled from a man between 18 and 35 years old who had mild COVID-19 (a few samples of this study predate the infection). Cell type and time point are not known. Sequencing was carried out using PBMCs or a T cell subset sorted from them (not recorded which). The chain recombines TRBV4-2 with TRBJ2-7; D is undetermined. The CDR3 spells CASSQDGPGQYF. CDR3 nucleotides: TGTGCCAGCAGCCAAGACGGTCCCGGCCAGTACTTC.